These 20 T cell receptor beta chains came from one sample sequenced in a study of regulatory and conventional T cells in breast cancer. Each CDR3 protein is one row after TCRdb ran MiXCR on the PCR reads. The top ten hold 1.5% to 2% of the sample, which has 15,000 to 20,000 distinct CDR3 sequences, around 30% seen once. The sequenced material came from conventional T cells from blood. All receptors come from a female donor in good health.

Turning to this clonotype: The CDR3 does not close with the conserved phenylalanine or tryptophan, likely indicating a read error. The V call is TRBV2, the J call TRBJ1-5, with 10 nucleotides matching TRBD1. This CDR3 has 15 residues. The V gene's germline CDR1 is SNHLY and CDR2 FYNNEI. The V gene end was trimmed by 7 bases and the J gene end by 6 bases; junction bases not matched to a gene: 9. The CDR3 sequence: CASTRDRGTIQPQHL. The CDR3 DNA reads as TGTGCCAGCACACGGGACAGGGGAACTATTCAGCCCCAGCATCTT.

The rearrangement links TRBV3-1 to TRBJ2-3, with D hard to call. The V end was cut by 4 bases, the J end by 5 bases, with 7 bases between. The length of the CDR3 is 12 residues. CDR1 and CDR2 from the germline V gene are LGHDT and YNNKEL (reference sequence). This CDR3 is CASSPYGDTQYF. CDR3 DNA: TGTGCCAGCAGCCCGTACGGAGATACGCAGTATTTT.

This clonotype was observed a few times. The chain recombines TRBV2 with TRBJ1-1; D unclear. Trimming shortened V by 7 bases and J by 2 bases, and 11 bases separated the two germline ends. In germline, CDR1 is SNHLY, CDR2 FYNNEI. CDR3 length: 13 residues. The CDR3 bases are TGTGCCAGCACCCTGTGGGGTAACACTGAAGCTTTCTTT. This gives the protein CASTLWGNTEAFF. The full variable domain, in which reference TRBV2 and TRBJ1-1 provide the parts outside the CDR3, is EPEVTQTPSHQVTQMGQEVILRCVPISNHLYFYWYRQILGQKVEFLVSFYNNEISEKSEIFDDQFSVERPDGSNFTLKIRSTKLEDSAMYFCASTLWGNTEAFFGQGTRLTVV.

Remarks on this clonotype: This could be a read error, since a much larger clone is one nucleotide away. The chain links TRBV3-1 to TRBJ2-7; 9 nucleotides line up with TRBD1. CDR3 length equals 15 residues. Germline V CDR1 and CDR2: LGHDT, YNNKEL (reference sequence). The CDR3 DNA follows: TGTGCCAGCAGACATTCCGGGACAGGGCCCTACAAGCAGTACTTC. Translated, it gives CASRHSGTGPYKQYF.

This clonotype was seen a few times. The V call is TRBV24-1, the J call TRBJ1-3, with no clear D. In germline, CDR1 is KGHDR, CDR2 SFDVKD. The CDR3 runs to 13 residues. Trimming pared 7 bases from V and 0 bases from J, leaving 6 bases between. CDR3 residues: CATRANSGNTIYF. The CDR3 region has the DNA TGTGCCACCAGGGCTAACTCTGGAAACACCATATATTTT.

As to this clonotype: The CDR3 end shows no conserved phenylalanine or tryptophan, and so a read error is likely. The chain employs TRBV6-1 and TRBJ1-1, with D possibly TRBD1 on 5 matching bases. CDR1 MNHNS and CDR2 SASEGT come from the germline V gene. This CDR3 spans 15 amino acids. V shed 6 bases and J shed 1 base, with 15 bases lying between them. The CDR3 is CASRHTTQGNTEAFL. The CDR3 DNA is TGTGCCAGCAGACACACCACCCAGGGGAACACTGAAGCTTTCCTT.

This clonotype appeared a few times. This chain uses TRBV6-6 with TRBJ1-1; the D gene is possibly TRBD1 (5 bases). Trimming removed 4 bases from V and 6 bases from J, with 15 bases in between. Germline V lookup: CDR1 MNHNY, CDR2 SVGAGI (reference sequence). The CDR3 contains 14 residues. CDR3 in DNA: TGTGCCAGCAGTTTCGCAGGGACGAGTTCTGAAGCTTTCTTT. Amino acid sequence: CASSFAGTSSEAFF.

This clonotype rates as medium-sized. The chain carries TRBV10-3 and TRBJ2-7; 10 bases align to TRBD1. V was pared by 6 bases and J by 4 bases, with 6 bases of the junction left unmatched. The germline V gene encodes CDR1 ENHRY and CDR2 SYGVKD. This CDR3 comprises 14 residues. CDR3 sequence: CAISEGTGDYEQYF. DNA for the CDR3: TGTGCCATCAGCGAAGGGACAGGGGATTACGAGCAGTACTTC.

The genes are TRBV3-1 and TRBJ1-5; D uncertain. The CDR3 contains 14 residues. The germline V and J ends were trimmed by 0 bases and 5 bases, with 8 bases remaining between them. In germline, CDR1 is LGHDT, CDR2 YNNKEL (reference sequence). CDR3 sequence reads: CASSQDRSYQPQHF. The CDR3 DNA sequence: TGTGCCAGCAGCCAAGATCGGAGTTATCAGCCCCAGCATTTT.

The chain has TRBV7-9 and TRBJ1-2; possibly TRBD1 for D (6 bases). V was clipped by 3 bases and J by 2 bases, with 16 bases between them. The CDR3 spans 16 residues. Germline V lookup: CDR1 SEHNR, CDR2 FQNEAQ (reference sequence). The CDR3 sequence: CASSLDRATRNYGYTF. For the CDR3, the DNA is TGTGCCAGCAGCTTGGACAGAGCTACCCGAAACTATGGCTACACCTTC.

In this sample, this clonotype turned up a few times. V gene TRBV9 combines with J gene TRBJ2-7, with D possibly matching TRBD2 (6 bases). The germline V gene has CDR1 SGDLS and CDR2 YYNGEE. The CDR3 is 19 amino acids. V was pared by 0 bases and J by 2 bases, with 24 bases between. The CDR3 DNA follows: TGTGCCAGCAGCGTAGGGACTACCGGACCCGATCTTCTAACCTACGAGCAGTACTTC. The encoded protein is CASSVGTTGPDLLTYEQYF.

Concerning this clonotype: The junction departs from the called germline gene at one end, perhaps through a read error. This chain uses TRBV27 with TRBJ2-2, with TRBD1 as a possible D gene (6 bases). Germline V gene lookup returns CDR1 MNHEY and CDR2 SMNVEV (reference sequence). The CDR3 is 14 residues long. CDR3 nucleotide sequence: TGTACCAGCAGTTCAGGGACAAACACCGGGAAGCTGTTTTTT. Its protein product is CTSSSGTNTGKLFF.

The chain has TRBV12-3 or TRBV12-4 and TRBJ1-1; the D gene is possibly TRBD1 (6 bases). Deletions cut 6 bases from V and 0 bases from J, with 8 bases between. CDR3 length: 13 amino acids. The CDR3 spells CASSRQVNTEAFF. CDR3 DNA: TGTGCCAGCAGCAGACAGGTGAACACTGAAGCTTTCTTT.

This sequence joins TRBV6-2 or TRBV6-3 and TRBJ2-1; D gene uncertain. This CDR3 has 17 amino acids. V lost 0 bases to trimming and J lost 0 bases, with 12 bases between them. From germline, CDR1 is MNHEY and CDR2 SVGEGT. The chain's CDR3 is CASSYSTGRISYNEQFF. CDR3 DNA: TGTGCCAGCAGTTACTCGACCGGGCGAATCTCCTACAATGAGCAGTTCTTC.

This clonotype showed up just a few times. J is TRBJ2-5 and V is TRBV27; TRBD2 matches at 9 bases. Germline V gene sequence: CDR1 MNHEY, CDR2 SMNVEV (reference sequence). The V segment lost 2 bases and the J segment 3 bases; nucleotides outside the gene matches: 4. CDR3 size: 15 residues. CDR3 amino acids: CASSLRGLAEETQYF. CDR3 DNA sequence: TGTGCCAGCAGTTTAAGGGGACTAGCCGAAGAGACCCAGTACTTC.

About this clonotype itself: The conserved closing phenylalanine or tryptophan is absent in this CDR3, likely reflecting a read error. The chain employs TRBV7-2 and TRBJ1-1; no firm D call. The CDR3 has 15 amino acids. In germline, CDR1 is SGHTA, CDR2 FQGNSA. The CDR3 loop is CASSLEGGLNTEAFL. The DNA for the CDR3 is TGTGCCAGCAGCTTAGAGGGAGGTTTGAATACTGAAGCTTTCCTT.

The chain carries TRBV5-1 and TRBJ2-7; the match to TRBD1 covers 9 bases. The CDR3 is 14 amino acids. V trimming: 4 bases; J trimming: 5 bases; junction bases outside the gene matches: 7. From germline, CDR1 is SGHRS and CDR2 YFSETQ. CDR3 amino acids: CASSPPGQGDEQYF. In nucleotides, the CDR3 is TGCGCCAGCAGCCCCCCGGGACAGGGAGACGAGCAGTACTTC. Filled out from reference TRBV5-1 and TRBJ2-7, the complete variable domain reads KAGVTQTPRYLIKTRGQQVTLSCSPISGHRSVSWYQQTPGQGLQFLFEYFSETQRNKGNFPGRFSGRQFSNSRSEMNVSTLELGDSALYLCASSPPGQGDEQYFGPGTRLTVT.

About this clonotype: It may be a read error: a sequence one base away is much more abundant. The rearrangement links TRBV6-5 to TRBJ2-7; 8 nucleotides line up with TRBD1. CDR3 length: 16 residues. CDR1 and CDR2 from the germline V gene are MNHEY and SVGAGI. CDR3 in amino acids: CASGYSGGEGYYEQYF. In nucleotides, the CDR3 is TGTGCCAGCGGTTACTCAGGGGGCGAGGGGTACTACGAGCAGTACTTC.

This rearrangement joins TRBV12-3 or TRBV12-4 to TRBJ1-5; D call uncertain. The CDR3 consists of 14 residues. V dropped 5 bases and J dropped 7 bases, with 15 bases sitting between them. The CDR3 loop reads CASSPHEGGQPQHF. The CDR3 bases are TGTGCCAGCAGTCCCCATGAGGGAGGCCAGCCCCAGCATTTT.

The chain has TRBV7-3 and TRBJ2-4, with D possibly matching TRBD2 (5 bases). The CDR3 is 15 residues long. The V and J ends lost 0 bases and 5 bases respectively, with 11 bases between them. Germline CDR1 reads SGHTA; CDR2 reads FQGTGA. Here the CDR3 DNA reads TGTGCCAGCAGCTTAACCAGGAGGCGGGAAAACATTCAGTACTTC. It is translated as CASSLTRRRENIQYF.